A single TCR beta chain is shown here with its context. Antigen specificity is unknown. This entry belongs to a study of T cells in Graves' hyperthyroidism and ophthalmopathy. RNA transcripts served as the template for amplifying TCR beta CDR3 regions. Using the HTBI primer set, a first-round RT-PCR was run on the TCR CDR3. TCRdb re-analysed the multiplex PCR reads in MiXCR, keeping a single row per CDR3 protein. The sample has 500,000 to 600,000 distinct CDR3 sequences, 16% seen once; the top ten hold under 20%. Study-level results: In simple terms, a model built on 13 V-J features told ophthalmopathy apart from stable hyperthyroidism.

Germline CDR1 LGHNA, CDR2 YNFKEQ. This CDR3 has 14 residues. The V end was cut by 1 base, the J end by 2 bases, with 6 bases between. The chain uses TRBV4-2 and TRBJ1-3; D is ambiguous. The sample was blood. This TCR was recovered from a young woman with Graves' hyperthyroidism. The CDR3 sequence is CASSQAVAGNTIYF. In DNA, the CDR3 is TGTGCCAGCAGCCAAGCGGTAGCTGGAAACACCATATATTTT.